The 12 T cell receptor beta chains presented below share a single source sample, sequenced in a study of shared clonotypes between healthy human individuals (dated by TCRdb to about 2020). The library was generated by the immunoSEQ multiplex PCR assay. TCRdb's version of the immuneACCESS table is confined to in-frame rearrangements and falls short of the full clone set. An unresolved V gene accounts for under half of the shortfall where checked; the remainder is of unknown origin. The sample profile shows roughly 1,600,000 clones; 98% of them were found once. About 0.34% of the sample belongs to the ten largest clones. Sequencing was done on a sample of naive CD4+ T cells sorted from blood. Interpreted using the paper, the cell subset or site label stands for: CD45RA+ positively selected. These TCRs come from a man aged 25-45 years in good health.

The J gene is TRBJ2-7, the V gene TRBV10-1; no clear D gene. The CDR3 totals 11 residues. The V gene lost 4 bases and the J gene lost 4 bases, with 5 bases spanning the gap. CDR1 is WNHNN, CDR2 SYGVQD, per germline (reference sequence). The DNA of the CDR3 is TGCGCCAGCAGTGGAAAATACGAGCAGTACTTC. This gives the protein CASSGKYEQYF.

This chain joins TRBV7-3 and TRBJ2-4; 8 bases align to TRBD2. Trimming took 2 bases from V and 9 from J; bases not matched to a gene: 3. The germline gives CDR1 SGHTA, CDR2 FQGTGA. This CDR3 has 13 amino acids. In DNA form, the CDR3 reads TGTGCCAGCAGCTTAGGGACTAGGGGCATTCAGTACTTC. It codes for CASSLGTRGIQYF.

The genes are TRBV30 and TRBJ1-2, with D unclear. The CDR3 covers 13 residues. The germline V gene encodes CDR1 GTSNPN and CDR2 SVGIG (reference sequence). The ends were cut back, 4 bases at V and 9 bases at J, with 18 bases in the middle. The CDR3 region is CAWTQPVARRYTF. The CDR3 region has the DNA TGTGCCTGGACCCAACCCGTGGCTCGTCGCTACACCTTC.

V usage is TRBV28 and J usage is TRBJ1-5; D remains ambiguous. The CDR3 loop spans 13 amino acids. Trimming removed 7 bases from V and 5 bases from J, with 12 bases in between. CDR1 and CDR2 from the germline V gene are MDHEN and SYDVKM. The CDR3 loop is CASIAGGDQPQHF. In DNA form, the CDR3 reads TGTGCCAGCATTGCAGGTGGAGATCAGCCCCAGCATTTT.

This clone came up once. This chain connects TRBV6-1 to TRBJ2-3, with unresolved D. V dropped 4 bases and J dropped 6 bases, with 17 bases sitting between them. The germline CDR1 and CDR2 sequences are MNHNS and SASEGT. The CDR3 has 15 amino acids. This CDR3 is CASSGSGVRPDTQYF. CDR3 DNA sequence: TGTGCCAGCAGTGGCAGTGGGGTGAGGCCGGATACGCAGTATTTT.

The chain carries TRBV9 and TRBJ2-3; 7 positions agree with TRBD2. Germline assignment: CDR1 SGDLS and CDR2 YYNGEE. Trimming took 0 bases from V and 5 from J; bases not matched to a gene: 6. The CDR3 spans 15 residues. CDR3 nucleotide sequence: TGTGCCAGCAGCGTAGGAAGGATAGCGGGAGATACGCAGTATTTT. Its protein product is CASSVGRIAGDTQYF.

This sequence joins TRBV5-6 and TRBJ2-7; TRBD1 agrees at 8 bases. Trimming at V came to 1 base and at J to 3 bases, leaving 12 bases not matched to a gene. This CDR3 is built from 17 residues. Germline V gives CDR1 SGHDT, CDR2 YYEEEE. This CDR3 reads CASSLRVRQGTLYEQYF. The CDR3 DNA follows: TGTGCCAGCAGCTTGAGGGTGAGACAGGGGACTCTCTACGAGCAGTACTTC. Filled out from reference TRBV5-6 and TRBJ2-7, the complete variable domain reads DAGVTQSPTHLIKTRGQQVTLRCSPKSGHDTVSWYQQALGQGPQFIFQYYEEEERQRGNFPDRFSGHQFPNYSSELNVNALLLGDSALYLCASSLRVRQGTLYEQYFGPGTRLTVT.

The chain combines TRBV15 with TRBJ1-2, with D unresolved. CDR3 length: 14 residues. The germline V and J ends were trimmed by 4 bases and 3 bases, with 12 bases remaining between them. Germline V gene sequence: CDR1 LNHNV, CDR2 YYDKDF (reference sequence). CDR3 region: CATSKQGFDYGYTF. CDR3 DNA sequence: TGTGCCACCAGCAAGCAAGGTTTCGACTATGGCTACACCTTC.

The chain combines TRBV5-6 with TRBJ1-2, with D uncertain. There are 14 residues in the CDR3. Between the trimmed V and J ends, which lost 6 bases and 2 bases, there was a span of 14 bases. Germline CDR1 and CDR2: SGHDT and YYEEEE. CDR3 in amino acids: CASTMIEGNYGYTF. In nucleotides, the CDR3 is TGTGCCAGCACCATGATCGAAGGGAACTATGGCTACACCTTC.

The rearrangement joins TRBV10-3 to TRBJ2-1; the match to TRBD2 covers 9 bases. V dropped 7 bases and J dropped 0; count of bases not matched to a gene: 7. The CDR3 is made up of 16 amino acids. The germline V gene encodes CDR1 ENHRY and CDR2 SYGVKD. CDR3 sequence (DNA): TGTGCCATCAAGGCGGGAGCGGGGGGCTCCTACAATGAGCAGTTCTTC. Translated, it gives CAIKAGAGGSYNEQFF.

The chain carries TRBV27 and TRBJ2-3, with 13 nucleotides matching TRBD2. Trimming at V came to 6 bases and at J to 2 bases, leaving 5 bases not matched to a gene. The CDR3 totals 16 residues. Germline-derived CDR1 and CDR2 are MNHEY and SMNVEV (reference sequence). The CDR3 sequence is CASRSLAGGPTDTQYF. CDR3 bases: TGTGCCAGCAGGTCACTAGCGGGAGGGCCCACAGATACGCAGTATTTT.

The CDR3 coding sequence is TGTGCCAGCAGCCCCGGGACAGGGGCGTACGAGCAGTACTTC. It encodes CASSPGTGAYEQYF. The rearrangement links TRBV7-6 to TRBJ2-7; 10 nucleotides line up with TRBD1. Germline assignment: CDR1 SGHVS and CDR2 FNYEAQ. V shed 5 bases and J 4 bases; nucleotides not matched to a gene: 5. CDR3 length equals 14 residues.